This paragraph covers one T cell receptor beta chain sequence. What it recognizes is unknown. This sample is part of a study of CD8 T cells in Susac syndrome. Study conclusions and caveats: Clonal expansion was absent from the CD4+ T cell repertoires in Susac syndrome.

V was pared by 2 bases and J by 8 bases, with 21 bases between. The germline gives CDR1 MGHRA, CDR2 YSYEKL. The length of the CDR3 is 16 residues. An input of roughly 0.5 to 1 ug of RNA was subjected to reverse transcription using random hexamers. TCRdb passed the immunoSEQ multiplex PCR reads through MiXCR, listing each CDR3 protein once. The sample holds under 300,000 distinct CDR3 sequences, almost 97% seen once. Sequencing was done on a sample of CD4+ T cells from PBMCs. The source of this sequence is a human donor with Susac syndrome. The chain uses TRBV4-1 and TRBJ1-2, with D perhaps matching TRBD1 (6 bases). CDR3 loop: CASSQWFSETGGGYTF. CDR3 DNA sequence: TGCGCCAGCAGCCAATGGTTTTCGGAGACAGGAGGAGGCTACACCTTC.